This record concerns one T cell receptor (beta chain) sequence. Its antigen has not been determined. Nothing much larger sits one base from this clone, and base qualities are not available. The entry originates in a study of blood T cell repertoires in COVID-19 (dated by TCRdb to the early 2020s). Some background on the complete study: The collaborator samples originated in the United States, Italy and Spain and spanned the acute and convalescent phases of COVID-19. The prospective study material was composed of cDNA or gDNA derived from T cells, B-cell-depleted T cells, or PBMCs. Subjects who had been exposed to COVID-19, were actively infected with it, or had recovered from it provided the deeply sampled blood TCRbeta repertoires that made up the dataset. The repertoires were released in a freely available public database intended as a resource for research on the immune response to SARS-CoV-2. Samples came from the ongoing ImmuneRACE study (first 160 participants) plus 1,254 subjects from 6 global collaborators. The sample metadata nearly always contained a de-identified subject ID, COVID-19 status, age in years and sex. Where available, HLA class I and class II types were obtained from metadata supplied by the sample provider rather than from assay-based typing.

Taken from the germline V gene, the CDR1 and CDR2 loops are MDHEN and SYDVKM. The CDR3 runs 13 residues from the cysteine to the phenylalanine. The kept DNA is CDR3 alone, 39 bases in frame from the first base. Clipping removes 6 bases from V and 1 base from J, with 2 as the unmatched junction base count. TCRbeta CDR3 regions were amplified from genomic DNA using the immunoSEQ Assay, a bias-controlled multiplex PCR. For the original study's pipeline: The number of nucleated cells in each sample was estimated by amplification of reference gene primers within the assay. Sequence reads were collapsed and filtered to measure the absolute abundance of every unique TCRbeta CDR3 rearrangement. For each sample, productive Simpson clonality was calculated as the square root of Simpson's diversity index over productive rearrangements. The clones in this table, taken by TCRdb from immuneACCESS, are in-frame only. Not every clone is retained; where verified, under half of the shortfall comes from an unresolved V gene, and the cause of the rest is unknown. The V and J calls and clone size come from that table; D and trimming were worked out from the DNA. Present in this sample are about 160,000 clones, 65% to 85% of which were seen just once. About 14% of the sample comes from the top ten.

Broad study findings and their caveats: How much clinical and demographic metadata was included differed by source and by participant, and the metadata was provided uncurated.

The collaborating institutions used their own protocols to collect whole blood in K2EDTA tubes. For TCRbeta analysis, collaborators shipped samples in one of three forms: frozen whole blood, isolated PBMCs, or DNA extracted from either of those sample types. This clonotype originated in a woman of 80 years or more with acute or convalescent COVID-19. The V and J segments used are TRBV28 and TRBJ2-7, with 8 central nucleotides matching TRBD1. The sequencing input was peripheral blood. The base sequence is TGTGCCAGCAGGACAGGGGTATCCTACGAGCAGTACTTC. Its protein reads: CASRTGVSYEQYF. Reference TRBV28 and TRBJ2-7 proteins supply the regions before and after the CDR3; the full variable domain is: DVKVTQSSRYLVKRTGEKVFLECVQDMDHENMFWYRQDPGLGLRLIYFSYDVKMKEKGDIPEGYSVSREKKERFSLILESASTNQTSMYLCASRTGVSYEQYFGPGTRLTVT.